This TCR beta chain came from a study of blood T cell repertoires in COVID-19. A single count supports this clone. Clones were sequenced by immunoSEQ multiplex PCR, and TCRdb holds only the in-frame ones, with some missing. The sample records some 150,000 clones, just under 90% being singletons. Source material: peripheral blood. The receptor was isolated from a middle-aged woman with acute or convalescent COVID-19.

The CDR3 spells CASSLEASNTGELFF. In DNA, the CDR3 is TGTGCCAGCAGCTTAGAGGCTAGCAACACCGGGGAGCTGTTTTTT. V usage is TRBV11-3 and J usage is TRBJ2-2; possible D gene TRBD2, 5 bases. Germline V gene data show CDR1 as SGHNT and CDR2 as YENEEA. Between the trimmed V and J ends, which lost 0 bases and 2 bases, there was a span of 7 bases. This CDR3 is 15 amino acids long.